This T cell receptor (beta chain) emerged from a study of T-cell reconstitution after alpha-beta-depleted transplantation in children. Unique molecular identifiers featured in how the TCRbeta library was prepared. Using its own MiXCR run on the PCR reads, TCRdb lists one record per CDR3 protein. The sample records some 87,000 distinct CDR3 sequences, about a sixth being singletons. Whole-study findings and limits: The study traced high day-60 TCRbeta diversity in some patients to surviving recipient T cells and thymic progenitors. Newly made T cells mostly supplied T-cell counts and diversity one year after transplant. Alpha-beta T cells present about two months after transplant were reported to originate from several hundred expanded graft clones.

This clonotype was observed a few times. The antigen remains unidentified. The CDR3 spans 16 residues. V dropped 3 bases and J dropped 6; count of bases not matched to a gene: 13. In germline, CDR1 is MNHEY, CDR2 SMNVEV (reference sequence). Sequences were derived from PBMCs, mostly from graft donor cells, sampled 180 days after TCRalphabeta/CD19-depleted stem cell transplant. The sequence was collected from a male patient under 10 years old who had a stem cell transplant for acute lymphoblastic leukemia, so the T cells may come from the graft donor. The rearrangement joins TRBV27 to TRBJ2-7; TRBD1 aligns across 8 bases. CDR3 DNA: TGTGCCAGCAGTTTTGTTCAGGGGGCGCAAAGGGGCGAGCAGTACTTC. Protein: CASSFVQGAQRGEQYF.